Included here is one TCR beta chain sequence, with context. The protocol was immunoSEQ multiplex PCR, while the TCRdb copy is restricted to in-frame clones and leaves out a portion. The table shows over 200,000 clones, with approximately 87% occurring only once. The sample belongs to a study of blood T cell repertoires in COVID-19. Background on the study: Material from acute and convalescent COVID-19 was sourced from the United States, Italy and Spain. PBMCs, B-cell-depleted T cells, or T cells provided the cDNA or gDNA that made up the material.

Germline CDR1 SQVTM, CDR2 ANQGSEA. V lost 6 bases, J lost 6 bases, and 14 bases lay in between. CDR3 size: 13 residues. The receptor was isolated from a woman aged 70-85 years with active or convalescent COVID-19. The sequencing sample was made of peripheral blood. J is TRBJ1-4 and V is TRBV29-1; D not certain. The CDR3 here is CSVLLGRDEKLFF. DNA for the CDR3: TGCAGCGTGCTCCTTGGGCGGGATGAAAAACTGTTTTTT.